The 9 T cell receptor beta chains listed next were all sequenced from one sample in a study of human T cells and chemical hapten exposure. Time point: patch test 1, 2 weeks after DPC sensitization. The treatment is: therapeutic diphenylcyclopropenone sensitization with weekly scalp DPC. In TCRdb, the RACE reads were re-called with MiXCR into one record per CDR3 protein. Counted here are around 99,000 distinct CDR3 sequences, under 15% occurring once; the ten biggest clones make up approximately 2%. The source was whole blood, collected in connection with sensitization to the hapten diphenylcyclopropenone (DPC). These receptors were obtained from a middle-aged woman with alopecia areata. Some clones in this sample may be carry-over from other donors' samples.

This clonotype has a handful of counts. This sequence joins TRBV18 and TRBJ2-1, with TRBD1 matching 9 bases. The germline CDR1 and CDR2 sequences are KGHSH and LQKENI. There are 14 residues in the CDR3. V shed 2 bases and J 8 bases; nucleotides not matched to a gene: 4. In DNA, the CDR3 is TGTGCCAGCTCACCAAGGGACAGGGCCTATGAGCAGTTCTTC. It codes for CASSPRDRAYEQFF.

The DNA of the CDR3 is TGCAGTGCTAGCTCTTCAGCGGGCAGCACAGATACGCAGTATTTT. Translated: CSASSSAGSTDTQYF. This chain connects TRBV20-1 to TRBJ2-3; TRBD2 might be the D (6 bases). This CDR3 has 15 residues. CDR1 and CDR2 from the germline V gene are DFQATT and SNEGSKA (reference sequence). Trimming cost V 3 bases and J 0 bases, with 13 bases left between them.

This clonotype was counted only a few times. The chain uses TRBV3-1 and TRBJ2-3, with 10 nucleotides matching TRBD2. With V trimmed by 4 bases and J by 7 bases, 8 bases remained unmatched. This CDR3 has 15 amino acids. Germline CDR1 reads LGHDT; CDR2 reads YNNKEL (reference sequence). CDR3 DNA sequence: TGTGCCAGCAGCCTCCAAGCGGGAGGGCCGAATACGCAGTATTTT. It is translated as CASSLQAGGPNTQYF.

This clonotype was detected only a few times. The chain recombines TRBV19 with TRBJ2-2; possibly TRBD1 for D (6 bases). The V end was cut by 4 bases, the J end by 5 bases, with 14 bases between. The CDR3 totals 15 residues. Germline-derived CDR1 and CDR2 are LNHDA and SQIVND (reference sequence). In DNA form, the CDR3 reads TGTGCCAGTAGTACGGGACAAGGGTATACCGGGGAGCTGTTTTTT. Translating gives CASSTGQGYTGELFF.

The chain employs TRBV5-1 and TRBJ1-4, with D unclear. V shed 7 bases and J shed 2 bases, with 12 bases lying between them. In germline, CDR1 is SGHRS, CDR2 YFSETQ. The CDR3 covers 14 residues. The CDR3, as DNA: TGCGCCAGCGGGCTAGGGTCGACTAATGAAAAACTGTTTTTT. Protein: CASGLGSTNEKLFF.

The chain joins TRBV9 to TRBJ1-1, with 7 bases fitting TRBD1. Germline V CDR1 and CDR2: SGDLS, YYNGEE. This CDR3 comprises 14 residues. With V trimmed by 4 bases and J by 10 bases, 13 bases remained unmatched. This chain's CDR3 is CASSPYLDRERAFF. The CDR3 nucleotides are TGTGCCAGCAGCCCCTACCTCGACAGGGAGAGAGCTTTCTTT.

This clonotype has ten or more counts. The rearrangement joins TRBV7-2 to TRBJ2-1; TRBD1 agrees at 9 bases. After removal of 2 bases from V and 9 bases from J, the junction contained 8 bases not matched to a gene. Germline V gene sequence: CDR1 SGHTA, CDR2 FQGNSA. This CDR3 contains 15 residues. The CDR3 loop is CASSLLQGAQSEQFF. For the CDR3, the DNA is TGTGCCAGCAGCTTACTACAGGGGGCGCAGAGTGAGCAGTTCTTC.

V gene TRBV30 combines with J gene TRBJ2-1; 13 nucleotides match TRBD2. V was clipped by 3 bases and J by 6 bases; unmatched bases: 8. The CDR3 runs 16 residues. Per the germline V gene, CDR1 is GTSNPN and CDR2 is SVGIG (reference sequence). The CDR3 region has the DNA TGTGCCTGGAGCTGGCCGGGACTAGCGGGGCTCAATGAGCAGTTCTTC. Its protein is CAWSWPGLAGLNEQFF.

The V and J genes are TRBV7-3 and TRBJ2-2; 8 positions agree with TRBD2. Germline loops: CDR1 SGHTA, CDR2 FQGTGA. Losses at the gene ends were 4 bases for V and 1 base for J; bases not matched to a gene: 5. The CDR3 runs to 16 residues. In DNA form, the CDR3 reads TGTGCCAGCAGCTCCGGACTAGCTTTGAACACCGGGGAGCTGTTTTTT. Amino acid sequence: CASSSGLALNTGELFF.